One and the same sample provided the 22 T cell receptor beta chains below, sequenced in a study of beta chain features in type 1 diabetes. Findings of the study overall: Researchers report that Type 1 diabetes patients had moderately but significantly shorter TCRB CDR3s across all four CD4+ subsets.

Expressed TCRB transcripts were sequenced because the entire RNA isolate underwent reverse transcription. Using immunoSEQ multiplex PCR, the repertoire was profiled, and TCRdb retains in-frame clones only, with some absent. The top ten clones hold about 0.017% of a sample with 250,000 to 300,000 clones, around an eighth of them seen once. No antigen has been identified for these receptors. Specimen: naive CD4+ T cells from blood. These receptors all stem from a young man with type 1 diabetes.

This clone appeared a few times. This chain links TRBV18 with TRBJ1-2; 7 nucleotides align to TRBD1. The CDR3 extends over 15 amino acids. Germline CDR1 KGHSH, CDR2 LQKENI. J was trimmed by 5 bases and V by 1 base; bases with no gene match: 7. Here the CDR3 DNA reads TGTGCCAGCTCACCACTTGACAGGGAACCGTATGGCTACACCTTC. Protein sequence: CASSPLDREPYGYTF. The full variable domain, rest sourced from reference TRBV18 and TRBJ1-2, is NAGVMQNPRHLVRRRGQEARLRCSPMKGHSHVYWYRQLPEEGLKFMVYLQKENIIDESGMPKERFSAEFPKEGPSILRIQQVVRGDSAAYFCASSPLDREPYGYTFGSGTRLTVV.

This clone has only a few counts. The chain is built from TRBV16 and TRBJ1-4; possibly TRBD1 for D (5 bases). The CDR3 has 14 amino acids. Per the germline V gene, CDR1 is KGHSY and CDR2 is FQNENV. The ends were cut back, 2 bases at V and 5 bases at J, with 9 bases in the middle. CDR3 DNA sequence: TGTGCCAGCAGCCAACGGGGGGAGAATGAAAAACTGTTTTTT. This translates into CASSQRGENEKLFF. Combining the CDR3 with reference TRBV16 and TRBJ1-4 gives the whole variable domain GEEVAQTPKHLVRGEGQKAKLYCAPIKGHSYVFWYQQVLKNEFKFLISFQNENVFDETGMPKERFSAKCLPNSPCSLEIQATKLEDSAVYFCASSQRGENEKLFFGSGTQLSVL.

The chain joins TRBV5-1 to TRBJ2-5; no firm D call. The CDR3 has 13 residues. V lost 4 bases and J 1 base, leaving 8 bases between the germline ends. CDR1 is SGHRS, CDR2 YFSETQ, per germline. The CDR3 DNA is TGCGCCAGCAGCCTTTCGAGCCAAGAGACCCAGTACTTC. Residues: CASSLSSQETQYF.

The V gene is TRBV7-9, the J gene TRBJ1-5; no definite D call. Trimming removed 3 bases at V and 8 bases at J, with 17 bases between. CDR1 is SEHNR and CDR2 is FQNEAQ in the germline V gene (reference sequence). The CDR3 covers 15 residues. CDR3 amino acids: CASSFSSQGVKPQHF. CDR3 sequence (DNA): TGTGCCAGCAGCTTTAGCTCCCAAGGCGTTAAGCCCCAGCATTTT.

This sequence joins TRBV9 and TRBJ1-5; TRBD1 might be the D (5 bases). Germline loops: CDR1 SGDLS, CDR2 YYNGEE. V lost 0 bases, J lost 4 bases, and 11 bases lay in between. CDR3 length: 15 residues. For the CDR3, the DNA is TGTGCCAGCAGCGTAGACGGGGGACGTAATCAGCCCCAGCATTTT. Its protein product is CASSVDGGRNQPQHF.

This clone was recorded a few times. V and J are TRBV9 and TRBJ2-1; the match to TRBD2 covers 8 bases. CDR1 SGDLS and CDR2 YYNGEE come from the germline V gene. CDR3 length: 14 amino acids. The V segment lost 0 bases and the J segment 12 bases; nucleotides outside the gene matches: 8. The CDR3 nucleotides read TGTGCCAGCAGCGTAGAGGGTAGCGGGATGAGGCAGTTCTTC. Translated, it gives CASSVEGSGMRQFF.

This CDR3 reads CASSSAQTSGSGGELFF. The CDR3 nucleotides are TGCGCCAGCAGCTCGGCCCAGACTAGCGGGAGTGGAGGGGAGCTGTTTTTT. The chain recombines TRBV5-1 with TRBJ2-2, with 12 bases matching TRBD2. V lost 3 bases, J lost 8 bases, and 11 bases stayed unmatched. CDR3 length equals 17 residues. Germline values: CDR1 SGHRS, CDR2 YFSETQ.

The chain recombines TRBV7-3 with TRBJ2-3; maybe TRBD2 (5 bases). CDR1 and CDR2 from the germline V gene are SGHTA and FQGTGA. The ends were cut back, 5 bases at V and 1 base at J, with 13 bases in the middle. The CDR3 covers 15 residues. The CDR3 coding sequence is TGTGCCAGCAGCCCACGTGTTAGCGGCACAGATACGCAGTATTTT. Translating it yields CASSPRVSGTDTQYF.

This clone was counted only a few times. This CDR3 reads CASSLGSAVETQYF. In DNA, the CDR3 is TGCGCCAGCAGCTTGGGGTCTGCGGTGGAGACCCAGTACTTC. V usage is TRBV5-1 and J usage is TRBJ2-5; D uncertain. The CDR3 runs to 14 residues. The V and J ends lost 0 bases and 5 bases respectively, with 11 bases between them. Looked up from germline, CDR1 is SGHRS and CDR2 is YFSETQ.

This clone was picked up a small number of times. The chain employs TRBV7-3 and TRBJ2-1; 7 bases align to TRBD2. Germline trimming cut 8 bases from V and 2 bases from J; bases unmatched to any gene: 6. Germline lookup yields CDR1 SGHTA and CDR2 FQGTGA. The CDR3 length is 14 residues. CDR3 region: CASSPGGAYNEQFF. The CDR3 DNA is TGTGCCAGCTCCCCGGGAGGAGCCTACAATGAGCAGTTCTTC.

CDR3 nucleotide sequence: TGTGCCAGCAGTGCCGGGACAAAGCAAGGTGATCAGCCCCAGCATTTT. Protein: CASSAGTKQGDQPQHF. The chain combines TRBV6-1 with TRBJ1-5, with D maybe TRBD1 (6 bases). Germline CDR1 and CDR2: MNHNS and SASEGT. With 4 bases removed from V and 5 bases from J, the gap between germline ends came to 18 bases. This CDR3 is built from 16 residues.

The J gene is TRBJ1-1, the V gene TRBV7-3; D remains ambiguous. Trimming took off 6 bases at V and 4 bases at J, with 12 bases between the two ends. Germline V gene data show CDR1 as SGHTA and CDR2 as FQGTGA. This CDR3 has 13 amino acids. CDR3 DNA sequence: TGTGCCAGCAGGGGCAGCTACTCCACTGAAGCTTTCTTT. This sequence encodes CASRGSYSTEAFF.

The chain combines TRBV2 with TRBJ1-2, with D unclear. Per the germline V gene, CDR1 is SNHLY and CDR2 is FYNNEI. Between the trimmed V and J ends, which lost 8 bases and 7 bases, there was a span of 17 bases. The length of the CDR3 is 13 residues. CDR3 in amino acids: CASSATGRSGYTF. CDR3 nucleotide sequence: TGTGCCAGCTCCGCCACTGGTCGGAGTGGCTACACCTTC.

This clone was seen only a few times. This chain connects TRBV28 to TRBJ2-2; maybe TRBD1 (6 bases). Trimming stripped 10 bases from V and 0 bases from J, with 12 bases between. Germline values: CDR1 MDHEN, CDR2 SYDVKM. This CDR3 contains 14 residues. The CDR3 sequence is CAITAGANTGELFF. Written as DNA, the CDR3 is TGTGCCATCACCGCAGGGGCGAACACCGGGGAGCTGTTTTTT.

The V and J genes are TRBV10-3 and TRBJ2-7, with a weak D call TRBD1 (5 bases). CDR1 and CDR2 (germline): ENHRY, SYGVKD. Trimming shortened V by 2 bases and J by 3 bases, and 11 bases separated the two germline ends. This CDR3 has 14 residues. CDR3 residues: CAISEKDSRYEQYF. The CDR3 bases are TGTGCCATCAGTGAGAAAGACAGCCGCTACGAGCAGTACTTC.

This clone was detected only a few times. The chain combines TRBV30 with TRBJ2-2; 8 positions agree with TRBD1. CDR1 and CDR2 from the germline V gene are GTSNPN and SVGIG (reference sequence). V lost 8 bases, J lost 5 bases, and 7 bases stayed unmatched. The CDR3 has 13 residues. The CDR3 loop reads CAGLGQATGELFF. CDR3 in DNA: TGTGCCGGCCTGGGACAGGCTACCGGGGAGCTGTTTTTT.

This clone has a handful of counts. The chain links TRBV30 to TRBJ2-1, with D maybe TRBD2 (6 bases). This CDR3 contains 15 residues. Germline V gives CDR1 GTSNPN, CDR2 SVGIG (reference sequence). V dropped 2 bases and J dropped 2 bases, with 13 bases sitting between them. The CDR3 loop reads CAWSRGLSTYNEQFF. CDR3 sequence (DNA): TGTGCCTGGAGTCGGGGACTGTCCACCTACAATGAGCAGTTCTTC.

The V gene is TRBV9, the J gene TRBJ2-2; weak D call: TRBD2 (7 bases). The V end lost 3 bases, the J end lost 2 bases, and 11 bases lay between the germline ends. The CDR3 has 15 amino acids. The germline V gene has CDR1 SGDLS and CDR2 YYNGEE. The CDR3: CASSERGGNTGELFF. CDR3 coding DNA: TGTGCCAGCAGCGAGAGGGGGGGCAACACCGGGGAGCTGTTTTTT.

The rearrangement links TRBV5-4 to TRBJ2-3, with 7 nucleotides matching TRBD1. From germline, CDR1 is SGHNT and CDR2 YYREEE (reference sequence). The CDR3 is 14 amino acids. With V trimmed by 3 bases and J by 2 bases, 3 bases remained unmatched. Here the CDR3 reads CASSSGQATDTQYF. In DNA form, the CDR3 reads TGTGCCAGCAGCTCCGGACAGGCCACAGATACGCAGTATTTT.

This clone has more than one count but fewer than ten. The V gene is TRBV19, the J gene TRBJ2-7; the D is unclear. Germline CDR1 reads LNHDA; CDR2 reads SQIVND (reference sequence). CDR3 length: 13 amino acids. V was clipped by 5 bases and J by 3 bases, with 11 bases between them. CDR3 DNA sequence: TGTGCCAGTAGTGACGGGTCGGACTACGAGCAGTACTTC. Translated: CASSDGSDYEQYF. The variable domain in full, with the rest retrieved from reference TRBV19 and TRBJ2-7, is DGGITQSPKYLFRKEGQNVTLSCEQNLNHDAMYWYRQDPGQGLRLIYYSQIVNDFQKGDIAEGYSVSREKKESFPLTVTSAQKNPTAFYLCASSDGSDYEQYFGPGTRLTVT.

This clone has only a few counts. CDR3 coding DNA: TGTGCCAGCAGCGTAGAAGTCTTCGGGTCCGGGGAGCTGTTTTTT. Protein product: CASSVEVFGSGELFF. This chain uses TRBV9 with TRBJ2-2; D gene ambiguous. This CDR3 region has 15 residues. Germline-derived CDR1 and CDR2 are SGDLS and YYNGEE. V gave up 0 bases and J gave up 6 bases, with 12 bases separating them. Supplemented by reference TRBV9 and TRBJ2-2, the full variable domain reads DSGVTQTPKHLITATGQRVTLRCSPRSGDLSVYWYQQSLDQGLQFLIQYYNGEERAKGNILERFSAQQFPDLHSELNLSSLELGDSALYFCASSVEVFGSGELFFGEGSRLTVL.

The chain recombines TRBV6-6 with TRBJ1-2, with a possible D match to TRBD1 (5 bases). This CDR3 region has 15 residues. The V and J ends lost 4 bases and 0 bases respectively, with 12 bases between them. Germline V gene sequence: CDR1 MNHNY, CDR2 SVGAGI (reference sequence). The CDR3 DNA follows: TGTGCCAGCAGTTTAGGGGTCAGCGCTAACTATGGCTACACCTTC. As protein: CASSLGVSANYGYTF.